This T cell receptor (beta chain) is drawn from a study of OX40 agonist ivuxolimab in advanced cancers. The germline gives CDR1 SEHNR, CDR2 FQNEAQ (reference sequence). The CDR3 loop spans 13 amino acids. V trimming: 4 bases; J trimming: 4 bases; junction bases outside the gene matches: 3. Method: immunoSEQ multiplex PCR; TCRdb's copy keeps in-frame clones and lacks some. The sample lists 77,000 or so clones; about 90% were seen once. Study outcomes and limitations: The CD4+ and CD8+ T cells in the blood had expanded clonally by week 6 at 0.1 to 3.0 mg/kg.

Note on this clone: Its cognate antigen is unknown.

J is TRBJ2-7 and V is TRBV7-9; 8 bases match TRBD1. The source is an adult with an advanced solid tumor such as melanoma, head and neck, liver or kidney cancer. Sequencing used CD4+ or CD8+ T cells sorted from blood, obtained in a trial of the OX40 agonist ivuxolimab. CDR3 DNA: TGTGCCAGCAGCTGGGGACAGGTATACGAGCAGTACTTC. The encoded protein is CASSWGQVYEQYF.